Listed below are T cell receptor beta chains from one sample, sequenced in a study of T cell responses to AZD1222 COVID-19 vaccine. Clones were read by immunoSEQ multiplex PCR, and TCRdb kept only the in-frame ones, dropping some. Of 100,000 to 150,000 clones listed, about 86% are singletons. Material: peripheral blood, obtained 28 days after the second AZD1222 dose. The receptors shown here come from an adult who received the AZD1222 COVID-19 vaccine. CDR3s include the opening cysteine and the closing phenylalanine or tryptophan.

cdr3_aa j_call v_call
CSGQTETNTEAFF TRBJ1-1 TRBV29-1
CASSVVSSPPDTQYF TRBJ2-3 TRBV9
CASSQDSATGVNTGELFF TRBJ2-2 TRBV3-1/TRBV3-2
CASSTTTGWQETQYF TRBJ2-5 TRBV5-8
CASTPGRLTDTQYF TRBJ2-3 TRBV27
CASSYGGGGVYEQYF TRBJ2-7 TRBV28
CASSTGSRLNEQFF TRBJ2-1 TRBV28
CASSQEAGVNTEAFF TRBJ1-1 TRBV14
CASSSPGGVESEQFF TRBJ2-1 TRBV11-1
CASTGPKGGGLFF TRBJ1-4 TRBV6-5
CASSMTSGSNEQFF TRBJ2-1 TRBV19
CASTASPGGIMAFF TRBJ1-1 TRBV27
CASSFSTEKLFF TRBJ1-4 TRBV7-9
CASSSKGSTQETQYF TRBJ2-5 TRBV7-3
CASSLGAESGTEQGDGYTF TRBJ1-2 TRBV7-9
CARSQSGSEAFF TRBJ1-1 TRBV5-3
CASSYSAEGAGYGYTF TRBJ1-2 TRBV6-6
CASSQDRGRYGYTF TRBJ1-2 TRBV19
CASSELEAGGTNYGYTF TRBJ1-2 TRBV2
CARNRGQDTEAFF TRBJ1-1 TRBV2
CASRTTGYSNQPQHF TRBJ1-5 TRBV2
CASSQTGTEAFF TRBJ1-1 TRBV6-2/TRBV6-3
CASIGQRSNYGYTF TRBJ1-2 TRBV18
CASSFLLGGRETQYF TRBJ2-5 TRBV7-9
CASSPYDNVGEFNSGNTIYF TRBJ1-3 TRBV3-1/TRBV3-2
CASRDSGANVLTF TRBJ2-6 TRBV14
CSVGGIDGGGDEQYF TRBJ2-7 TRBV29-1
CASRQREGTEAFF TRBJ1-1 TRBV11-2
CASSRRWGKNEKLFF TRBJ1-4 TRBV3-1/TRBV3-2
CASSKEGTALRVTEAFF TRBJ1-1 TRBV19
CASSQGGQAAYEQYF TRBJ2-7 TRBV4-2
CAISENRDRNNYGYTF TRBJ1-2 TRBV10-3
CASSFGRAGKLFF TRBJ1-4 TRBV27
CASSDTERGGYNEQFF TRBJ2-1 TRBV6-4
CASSYSRFEKLFF TRBJ1-4 TRBV6-5
CASSSSGRFSGANVLTF TRBJ2-6 TRBV13